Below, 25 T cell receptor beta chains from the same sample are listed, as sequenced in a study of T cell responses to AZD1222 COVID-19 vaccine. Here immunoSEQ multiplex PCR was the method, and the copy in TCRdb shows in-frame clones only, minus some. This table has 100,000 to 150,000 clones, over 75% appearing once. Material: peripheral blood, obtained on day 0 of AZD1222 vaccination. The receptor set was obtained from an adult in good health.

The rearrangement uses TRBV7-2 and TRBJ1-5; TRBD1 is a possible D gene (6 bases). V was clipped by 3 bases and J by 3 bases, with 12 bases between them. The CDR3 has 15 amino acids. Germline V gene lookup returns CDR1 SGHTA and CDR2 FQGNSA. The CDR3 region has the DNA TGTGCCAGCAGCTTGCAGGGGAGGGACAATCAGCCCCAGCATTTT. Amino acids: CASSLQGRDNQPQHF.

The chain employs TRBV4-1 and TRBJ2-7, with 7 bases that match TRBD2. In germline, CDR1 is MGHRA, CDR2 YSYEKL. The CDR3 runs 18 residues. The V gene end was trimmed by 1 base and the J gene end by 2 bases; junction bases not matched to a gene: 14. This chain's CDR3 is CASSQGSAAGVGAYEQYF. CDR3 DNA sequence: TGCGCCAGCAGCCAAGGAAGTGCGGCGGGAGTAGGGGCCTACGAGCAGTACTTC.

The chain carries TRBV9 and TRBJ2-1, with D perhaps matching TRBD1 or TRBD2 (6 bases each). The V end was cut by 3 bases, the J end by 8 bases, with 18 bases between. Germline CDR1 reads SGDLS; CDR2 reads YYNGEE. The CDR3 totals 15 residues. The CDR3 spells CASSGGAFSMDEQFF. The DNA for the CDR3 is TGTGCCAGCAGCGGGGGGGCCTTTAGTATGGATGAGCAGTTCTTC.

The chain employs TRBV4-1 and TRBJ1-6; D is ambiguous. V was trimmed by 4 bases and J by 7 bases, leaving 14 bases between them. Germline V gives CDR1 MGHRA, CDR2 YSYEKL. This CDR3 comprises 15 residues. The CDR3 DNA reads TGCGCCAGCAGCCCGTGGGAGACGGTGAATTCACCCCTCCACTTT. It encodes CASSPWETVNSPLHF.

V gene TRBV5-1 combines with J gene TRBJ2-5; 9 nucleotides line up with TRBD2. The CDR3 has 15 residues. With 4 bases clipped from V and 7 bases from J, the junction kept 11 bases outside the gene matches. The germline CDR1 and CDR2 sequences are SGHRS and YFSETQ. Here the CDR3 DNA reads TGCGCCAGCAGCCCCCCTAGGACTAGCGAGGGGACCCAGTACTTC. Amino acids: CASSPPRTSEGTQYF. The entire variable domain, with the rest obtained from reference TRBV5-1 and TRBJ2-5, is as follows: KAGVTQTPRYLIKTRGQQVTLSCSPISGHRSVSWYQQTPGQGLQFLFEYFSETQRNKGNFPGRFSGRQFSNSRSEMNVSTLELGDSALYLCASSPPRTSEGTQYFGPGTRLLVL.

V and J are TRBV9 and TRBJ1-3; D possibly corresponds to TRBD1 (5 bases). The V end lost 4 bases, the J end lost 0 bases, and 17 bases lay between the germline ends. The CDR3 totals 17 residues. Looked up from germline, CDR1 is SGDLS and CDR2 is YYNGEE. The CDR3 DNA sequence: TGTGCCAGCAGCACCGCCCTGGGGGTCCGCTCTGGAAACACCATATATTTT. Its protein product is CASSTALGVRSGNTIYF.

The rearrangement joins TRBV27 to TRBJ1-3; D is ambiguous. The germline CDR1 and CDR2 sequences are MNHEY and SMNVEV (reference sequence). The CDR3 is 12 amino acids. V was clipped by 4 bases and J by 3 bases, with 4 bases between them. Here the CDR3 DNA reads TGTGCCAGCAGTTCCCTTGGAAACACCATATATTTT. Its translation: CASSSLGNTIYF.

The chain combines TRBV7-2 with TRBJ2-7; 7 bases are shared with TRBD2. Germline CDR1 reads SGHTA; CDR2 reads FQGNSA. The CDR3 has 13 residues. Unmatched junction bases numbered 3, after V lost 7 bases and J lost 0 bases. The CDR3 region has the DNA TGTGCCAGCAACACGGGGGGCTCCTACGAGCAGTACTTC. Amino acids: CASNTGGSYEQYF.

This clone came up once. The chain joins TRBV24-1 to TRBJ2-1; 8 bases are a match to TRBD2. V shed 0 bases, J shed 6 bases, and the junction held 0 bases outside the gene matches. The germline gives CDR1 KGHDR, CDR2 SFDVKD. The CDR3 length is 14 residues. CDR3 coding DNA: TGTGCCACCAGTGATTTGGGGACTAGCAATGAGCAGTTCTTC. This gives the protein CATSDLGTSNEQFF.

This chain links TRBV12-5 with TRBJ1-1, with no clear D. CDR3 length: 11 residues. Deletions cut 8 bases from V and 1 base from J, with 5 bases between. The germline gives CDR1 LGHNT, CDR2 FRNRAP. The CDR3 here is CASIRNTEAFF. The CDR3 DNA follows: TGTGCTAGTATTAGGAACACTGAAGCTTTCTTT.

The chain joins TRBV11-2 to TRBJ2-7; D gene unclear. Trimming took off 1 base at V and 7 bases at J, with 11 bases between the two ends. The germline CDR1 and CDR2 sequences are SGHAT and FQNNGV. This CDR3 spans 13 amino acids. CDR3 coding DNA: TGTGCCAGCAGCTTAGGTGCGTTTCGGGAGCAGTACTTC. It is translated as CASSLGAFREQYF. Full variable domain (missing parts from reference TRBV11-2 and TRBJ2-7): EAGVAQSPRYKIIEKRQSVAFWCNPISGHATLYWYQQILGQGPKLLIQFQNNGVVDDSQLPKDRFSAERLKGVDSTLKIQPAKLEDSAVYLCASSLGAFREQYFGPGTRLTVT.

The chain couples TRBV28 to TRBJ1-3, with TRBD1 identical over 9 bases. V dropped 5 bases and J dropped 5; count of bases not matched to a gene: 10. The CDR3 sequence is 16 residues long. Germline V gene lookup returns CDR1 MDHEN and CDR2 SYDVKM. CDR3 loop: CASSSSTGQGRNTIYF. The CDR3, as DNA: TGTGCCAGCAGTAGCTCTACGGGACAGGGTCGAAACACCATATATTTT.

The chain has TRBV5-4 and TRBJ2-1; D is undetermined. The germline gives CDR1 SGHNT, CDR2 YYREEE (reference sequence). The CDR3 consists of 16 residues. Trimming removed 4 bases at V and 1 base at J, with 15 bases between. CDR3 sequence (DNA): TGTGCCAGCAGCAACGACCCCCCCGGTTCCTACAATGAGCAGTTCTTC. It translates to CASSNDPPGSYNEQFF.

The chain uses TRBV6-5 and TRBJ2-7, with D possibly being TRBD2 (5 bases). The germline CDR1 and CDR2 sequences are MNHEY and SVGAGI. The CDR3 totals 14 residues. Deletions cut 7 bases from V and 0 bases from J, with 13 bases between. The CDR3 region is CASTEGGSSYEQYF. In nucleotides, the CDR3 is TGTGCCAGCACCGAGGGTGGGTCCTCCTACGAGCAGTACTTC.

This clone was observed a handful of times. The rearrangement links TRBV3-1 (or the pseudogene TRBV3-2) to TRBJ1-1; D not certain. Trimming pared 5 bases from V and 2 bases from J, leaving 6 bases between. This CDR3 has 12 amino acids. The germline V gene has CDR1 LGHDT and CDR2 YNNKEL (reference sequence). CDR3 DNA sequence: TGTGCCAGCAGCTTAGTTAACACTGAAGCTTTCTTT. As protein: CASSLVNTEAFF.

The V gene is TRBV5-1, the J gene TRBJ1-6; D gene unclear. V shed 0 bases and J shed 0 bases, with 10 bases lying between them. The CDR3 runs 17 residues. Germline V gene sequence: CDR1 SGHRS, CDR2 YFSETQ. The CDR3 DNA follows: TGCGCCAGCAGCTTGGCCGGGCAGAGCTCCTATAATTCACCCCTCCACTTT. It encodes CASSLAGQSSYNSPLHF.

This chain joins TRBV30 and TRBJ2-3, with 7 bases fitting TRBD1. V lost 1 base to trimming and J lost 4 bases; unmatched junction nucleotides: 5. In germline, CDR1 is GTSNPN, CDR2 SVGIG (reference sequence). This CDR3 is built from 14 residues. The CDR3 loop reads CAWSGTGQPDTQYF. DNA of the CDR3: TGTGCCTGGAGTGGGACAGGACAACCAGATACGCAGTATTTT.

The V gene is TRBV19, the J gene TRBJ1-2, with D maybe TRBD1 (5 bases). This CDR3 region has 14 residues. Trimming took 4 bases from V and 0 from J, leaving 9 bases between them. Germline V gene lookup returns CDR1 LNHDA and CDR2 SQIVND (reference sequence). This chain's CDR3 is CASSNPTANYGYTF. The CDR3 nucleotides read TGTGCCAGTAGTAACCCGACAGCTAACTATGGCTACACCTTC. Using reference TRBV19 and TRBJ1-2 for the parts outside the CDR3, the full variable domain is DGGITQSPKYLFRKEGQNVTLSCEQNLNHDAMYWYRQDPGQGLRLIYYSQIVNDFQKGDIAEGYSVSREKKESFPLTVTSAQKNPTAFYLCASSNPTANYGYTFGSGTRLTVV.

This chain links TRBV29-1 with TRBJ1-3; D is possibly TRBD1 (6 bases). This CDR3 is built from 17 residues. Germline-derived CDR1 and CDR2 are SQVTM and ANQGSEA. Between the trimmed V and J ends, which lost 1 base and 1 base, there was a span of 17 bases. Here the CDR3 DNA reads TGCAGCGTTGAAGGAGTGTTGGGGGGCTCTTCTGGAAACACCATATATTTT. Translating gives CSVEGVLGGSSGNTIYF.

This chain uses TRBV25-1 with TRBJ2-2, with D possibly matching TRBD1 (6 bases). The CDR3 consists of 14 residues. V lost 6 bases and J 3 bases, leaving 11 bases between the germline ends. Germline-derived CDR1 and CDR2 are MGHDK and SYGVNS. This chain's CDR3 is CASRSTGYTGELFF. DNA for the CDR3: TGTGCCAGCAGGAGTACAGGGTACACCGGGGAGCTGTTTTTT.

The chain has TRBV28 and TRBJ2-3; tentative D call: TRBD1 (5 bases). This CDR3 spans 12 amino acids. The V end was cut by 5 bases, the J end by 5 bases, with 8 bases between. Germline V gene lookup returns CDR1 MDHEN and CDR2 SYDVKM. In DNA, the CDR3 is TGTGCCAGCAGTATACAGGTAGATACGCAGTATTTT. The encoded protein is CASSIQVDTQYF.

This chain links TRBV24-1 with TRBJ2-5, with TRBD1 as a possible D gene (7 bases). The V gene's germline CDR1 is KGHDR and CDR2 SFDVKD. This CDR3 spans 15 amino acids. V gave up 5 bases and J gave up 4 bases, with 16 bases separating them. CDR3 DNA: TGTGCCACCAGTGCATCGTCCCAGGGGGGAGAGACCCAGTACTTC. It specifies CATSASSQGGETQYF.

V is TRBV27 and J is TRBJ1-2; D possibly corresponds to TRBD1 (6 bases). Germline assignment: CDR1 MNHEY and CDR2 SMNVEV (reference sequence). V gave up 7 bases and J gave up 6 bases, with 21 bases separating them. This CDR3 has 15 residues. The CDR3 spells CASKLSGPGGDGYTF. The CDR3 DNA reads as TGTGCCAGCAAACTAAGTGGTCCTGGGGGCGATGGCTACACCTTC.

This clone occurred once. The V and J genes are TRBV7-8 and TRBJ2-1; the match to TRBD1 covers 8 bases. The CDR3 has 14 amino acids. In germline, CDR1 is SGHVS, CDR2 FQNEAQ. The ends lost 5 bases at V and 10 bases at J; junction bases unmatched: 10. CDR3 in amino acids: CASSIEQGAGEQFF. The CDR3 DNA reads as TGTGCCAGCAGCATTGAGCAGGGGGCAGGGGAGCAGTTCTTC.

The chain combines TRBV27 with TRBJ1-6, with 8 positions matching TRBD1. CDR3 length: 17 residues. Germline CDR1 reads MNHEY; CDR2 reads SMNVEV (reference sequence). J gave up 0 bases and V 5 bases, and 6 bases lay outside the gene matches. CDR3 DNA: TGTGCCAGCAGTCCCAGGACAGGGAGCTCCTATAATTCACCCCTCCACTTT. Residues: CASSPRTGSSYNSPLHF.